Included here is one T cell receptor (beta chain) sequence, with context. Which antigen it targets is not known. No per-base quality is available; no much larger clone lies one base away. These data belong to a study of blood T cell repertoires in COVID-19 (TCRdb year 2020). With regard to the full study: Collaborator samples came from the United States, Italy and Spain and covered acute and convalescent phases of COVID-19. The material from the prospective study consisted of cDNA or gDNA derived from T cells, B-cell-depleted T cells, or PBMCs. Deeply sampled blood TCRbeta repertoires from subjects exposed to, actively infected with, or recovered from COVID-19 were included in the dataset. The repertoires were released in a freely available public database intended as a resource for research on the immune response to SARS-CoV-2. Samples were obtained from the ongoing ImmuneRACE study (first 160 participants) and from 950 to 1,500 subjects provided by 6 global collaborators. The sample metadata nearly always contained a de-identified subject ID, COVID-19 status, age in years and sex. Where HLA class I and class II types were available, the types were taken from metadata supplied by the sample provider, not from assay-based typing. What the study reported, not specific to this receptor: The quantity of clinical and demographic metadata differed by source and by participant and was supplied without curation.

The CDR3 numbers 16 residues from cysteine through phenylalanine. Of the read, only the CDR3 DNA is kept; its 48 bases are in frame from base 1. For CDR1 and CDR2, the germline V gene lists LGHNA and YNFKEQ. Trimming leaves V shorter by 0 bases and J shorter by 2 bases, with the junction holding 6 bases beyond the gene matches. TCRbeta CDR3 regions were amplified from genomic DNA by means of the immunoSEQ Assay, a bias-controlled multiplex PCR. The study's processing was this. Nucleated cell counts per sample were estimated from amplification of reference gene primers within the assay. To quantify the absolute abundance of each unique TCRbeta CDR3 rearrangement, sequence reads were collapsed and filtered. For each sample, productive Simpson clonality was calculated as the square root of Simpson's diversity index across productive rearrangements. TCRdb took over this immuneACCESS table, retaining in-frame rearrangements with V and J assigned. Such tables are incomplete; in checked studies, under half of the missing clones stem from an unresolved V gene, and the remainder is unexplained. V and J calls plus clone size are reproduced from that table; the DNA served to infer D and trimming. Counted in this sample were over 400,000 clones; 80% to 90% of them appeared once. Roughly 3.2% of the sample belongs to the ten largest clones.

The collaborating institutions used their own protocols to collect whole blood in K2EDTA tubes. For TCRbeta analysis, collaborators shipped samples in one of three forms: frozen whole blood, isolated PBMCs, or DNA extracted from either of those sample types. The sequence derives from a human donor in a cohort sampled during active COVID-19. Material for sequencing was peripheral blood. Recombination connected TRBV4-2 to TRBJ2-7; TRBD2 fits 8 bases in the junction. CDR3 reads: CASSQEKGLGAYEQYF. In nucleotide form, the sequence is TGTGCCAGCAGCCAAGAAAAGGGACTAGGCGCCTACGAGCAGTACTTC.